This T cell receptor beta chain derives from a study of blood T cell repertoires in COVID-19. The repertoire was sequenced with immunoSEQ multiplex PCR; TCRdb's copy has only in-frame clones and lacks some. This sample has about 50,000 clones, with about 83% found just once. Germline V gene data show CDR1 as LGHNA and CDR2 as YNFKEQ. Trimming removed 4 bases from V and 1 base from J; junction bases left unmatched: 5. There are 16 residues in the CDR3. This clone was counted a single time. V usage is TRBV4-2 and J usage is TRBJ2-1; the match to TRBD1 covers 9 bases. The sample consisted of peripheral blood. The receptor comes from a man between 35 and 55 years old with acute or convalescent COVID-19. CDR3 bases: TGTGCCAGCAGCCGGCGGGACAGGGCTTCCTACAATGAGCAGTTCTTC. Protein sequence: CASSRRDRASYNEQFF.